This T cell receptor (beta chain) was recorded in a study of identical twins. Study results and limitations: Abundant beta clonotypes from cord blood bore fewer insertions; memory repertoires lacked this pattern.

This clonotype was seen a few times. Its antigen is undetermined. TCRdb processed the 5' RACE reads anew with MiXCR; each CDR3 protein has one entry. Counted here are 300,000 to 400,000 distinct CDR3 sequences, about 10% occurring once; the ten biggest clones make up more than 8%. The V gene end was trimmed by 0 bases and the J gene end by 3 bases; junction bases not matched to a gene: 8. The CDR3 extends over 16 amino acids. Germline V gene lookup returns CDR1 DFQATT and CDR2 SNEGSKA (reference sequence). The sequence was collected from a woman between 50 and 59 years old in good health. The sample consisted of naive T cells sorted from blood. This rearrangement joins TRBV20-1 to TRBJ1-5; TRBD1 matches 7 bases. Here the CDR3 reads CSARDITGETNQPQHF. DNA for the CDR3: TGCAGTGCTAGAGATATCACAGGGGAAACCAATCAGCCCCAGCATTTT.